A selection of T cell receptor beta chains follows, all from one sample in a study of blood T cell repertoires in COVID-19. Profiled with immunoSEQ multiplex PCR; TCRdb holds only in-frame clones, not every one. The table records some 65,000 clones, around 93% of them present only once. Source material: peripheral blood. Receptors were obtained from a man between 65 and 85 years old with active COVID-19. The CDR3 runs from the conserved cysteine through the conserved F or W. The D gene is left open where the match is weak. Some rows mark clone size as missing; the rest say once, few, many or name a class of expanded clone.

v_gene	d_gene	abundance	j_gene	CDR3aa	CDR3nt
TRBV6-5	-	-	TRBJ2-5	CASSYGGQETQYF	TGTGCCAGCAGTTATGGCGGACAAGAGACCCAGTACTTC
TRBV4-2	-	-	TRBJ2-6	CASSQERVSGANVLTF	TGTGCCAGCAGCCAAGAACGGGTCTCTGGGGCCAACGTCCTGACTTTC
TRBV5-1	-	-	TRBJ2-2	CASSTGFGTGELFF	TGCGCCAGCAGTACCGGGTTCGGGACCGGGGAGCTGTTTTTT
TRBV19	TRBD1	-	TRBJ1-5	CASKQGGNQPQHF	TGTGCCAGTAAACAGGGGGGCAATCAGCCCCAGCATTTT
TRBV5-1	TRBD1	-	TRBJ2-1	CASSSGTGLSEQFF	TGCGCCAGCAGCTCCGGGACAGGGCTGAGTGAGCAGTTCTTC
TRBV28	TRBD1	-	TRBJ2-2	CASSLPQGYGTGELFF	TGTGCCAGCAGTTTACCACAGGGGTATGGCACCGGGGAGCTGTTTTTT
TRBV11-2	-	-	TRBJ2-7	CASNKTGDSPKF	TGTGCCAGCAACAAAACCGGGGACTCCCCCAAATTC
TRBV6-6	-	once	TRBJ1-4	CASSYLGQGNEKLFF	TGTGCCAGCAGTTACCTAGGGCAGGGGAATGAAAAACTGTTTTTT
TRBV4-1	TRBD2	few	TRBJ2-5	CASSQSGVRGSGGAETQYF	TGCGCCAGCAGCCAAAGCGGGGTCCGTGGGAGCGGGGGGGCAGAGACCCAGTACTTC
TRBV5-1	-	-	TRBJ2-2	CASRRDSANTGELFF	TGCGCCAGCAGGCGGGACAGCGCGAACACCGGGGAGCTGTTTTTT
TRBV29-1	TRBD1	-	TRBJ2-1	CSANLLATGSVNEQFF	TGCAGCGCCAATCTTTTAGCGACAGGGTCGGTCAATGAGCAGTTCTTC
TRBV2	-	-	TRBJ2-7	CASSEYEQYF	TGTGCCAGCAGTGAATATGAGCAGTACTTC
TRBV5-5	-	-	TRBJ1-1	CASSLAGEGYTEAFF	TGTGCCAGCAGCTTGGCCGGGGAAGGTTACACTGAAGCTTTCTTT
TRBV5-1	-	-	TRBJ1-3	CASSLWSSRLAGNTIYF	TGCGCCAGCAGCTTGTGGTCCAGCCGACTGGCGGGAAACACCATATATTTT
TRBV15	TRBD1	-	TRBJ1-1	CATSDTGGFTEAFF	TGTGCCACCAGCGATACAGGGGGCTTTACTGAAGCTTTCTTT
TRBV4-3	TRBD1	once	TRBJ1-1	CASSQDPARTGFHTEAFF	TGCGCCAGCAGCCAAGATCCAGCCCGGACAGGGTTCCACACTGAAGCTTTCTTT
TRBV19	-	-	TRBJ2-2	CASSGGGHYTGELFF	TGTGCCAGTAGTGGGGGCGGACACTACACCGGGGAGCTGTTTTTT
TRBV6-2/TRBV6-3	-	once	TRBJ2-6	CASSYSYASSGANVLTF	TGTGCCAGCAGTTACTCGTATGCCAGCTCTGGGGCCAACGTCCTGACTTTC
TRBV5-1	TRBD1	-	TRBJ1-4	CASSTGDINEKLFF	TGCGCCAGCAGCACAGGGGATATTAATGAAAAACTGTTTTTT
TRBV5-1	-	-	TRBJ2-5	CASSLPGDTQYF	TGCGCCAGCAGCCTACCGGGGGATACCCAGTACTTC
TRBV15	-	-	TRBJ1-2	CATSRDTGVDGYTF	TGTGCCACCAGCAGAGATACGGGAGTGGATGGCTACACCTTC
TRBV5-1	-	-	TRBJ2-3	CASSLGIGGADTQYF	TGCGCCAGCAGCTTGGGGATTGGGGGCGCAGATACGCAGTATTTT
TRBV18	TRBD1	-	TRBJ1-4	CASSPSLQGAITNEKLFF	TGTGCCAGCTCACCTTCCCTACAGGGGGCAATTACTAATGAAAAACTGTTTTTT
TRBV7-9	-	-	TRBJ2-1	CASSLGESLYNEQFF	TGTGCCAGCAGCTTAGGTGAGAGTCTCTACAATGAGCAGTTCTTC
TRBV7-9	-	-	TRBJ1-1	CASSLGPTFDTEAFF	TGTGCCAGCAGCTTGGGGCCTACTTTCGACACTGAAGCTTTCTTT
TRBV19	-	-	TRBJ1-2	CASESGPTSGYGYTF	TGTGCCAGCGAATCGGGTCCCACATCAGGGTATGGCTACACCTTC
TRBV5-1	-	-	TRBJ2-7	CASSLAGAPYEQYF	TGCGCCAGCAGCTTGGCAGGGGCCCCCTACGAGCAGTACTTC
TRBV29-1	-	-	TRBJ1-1	CSAQGPGTEAFF	TGCAGCGCTCAGGGGCCGGGTACTGAAGCTTTCTTT
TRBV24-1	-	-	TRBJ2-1	CATSDSYNEQFF	TGTGCCACCAGTGATTCTTACAATGAGCAGTTCTTC
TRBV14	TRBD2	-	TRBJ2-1	CASSQDSLAGGLNEQFF	TGTGCCAGCAGCCAAGACTCACTAGCGGGGGGCTTAAATGAGCAGTTCTTC
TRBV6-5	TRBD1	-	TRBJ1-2	CASSLTGGAYGYTF	TGTGCCAGCAGTCTGACAGGGGGCGCCTATGGCTACACCTTC
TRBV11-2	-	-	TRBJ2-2	CATEKQGVNTGELFF	TGTGCCACCGAGAAACAGGGTGTAAACACCGGGGAGCTGTTTTTT
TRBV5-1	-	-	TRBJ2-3	CASSLDFPRQLSDTQYF	TGCGCCAGCAGCTTGGATTTCCCCCGCCAGTTGTCGGATACGCAGTATTTT
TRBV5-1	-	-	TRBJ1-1	CASSLGTGGGTEAFF	TGCGCCAGCAGCTTGGGGACCGGGGGAGGCACTGAAGCTTTCTTT
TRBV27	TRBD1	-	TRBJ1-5	CASSSGQGGGQPQHF	TGTGCCAGCAGTTCGGGACAGGGCGGGGGTCAGCCCCAGCATTTT
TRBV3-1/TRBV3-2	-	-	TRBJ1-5	CASSQVSEGPQHF	TGTGCCAGCAGCCAAGTCTCCGAGGGACCCCAGCATTTT
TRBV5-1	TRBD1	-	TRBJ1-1	CASSPDRPMSTEAFF	TGCGCCAGCAGCCCGGACAGGCCAATGAGCACTGAAGCTTTCTTT
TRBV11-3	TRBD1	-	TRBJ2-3	CASSLGTGVTDTQYF	TGTGCCAGCAGCTTAGGGACAGGGGTTACAGATACGCAGTATTTT
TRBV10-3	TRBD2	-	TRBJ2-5	CAISDLAGGDETQYF	TGTGCCATCAGTGACCTAGCGGGGGGAGATGAGACCCAGTACTTC
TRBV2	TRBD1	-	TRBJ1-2	CASSETWAGGLYYGYTF	TGTGCCAGCAGTGAAACTTGGGCAGGGGGCTTGTATTATGGCTACACCTTC
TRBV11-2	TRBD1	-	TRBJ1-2	CASSLGQGNYGYTF	TGTGCCAGCAGTCTCGGACAGGGAAACTATGGCTACACCTTC
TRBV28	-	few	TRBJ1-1	CASSLLGRLNTEAFF	TGTGCCAGCAGTTTATTGGGCAGGCTGAACACTGAAGCTTTCTTT
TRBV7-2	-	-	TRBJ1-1	CASSLARAKTEAFF	TGTGCCAGCAGCTTAGCGAGGGCGAAGACTGAAGCTTTCTTT
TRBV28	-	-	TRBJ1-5	CASGYSSGAGVRQPQHF	TGTGCCAGCGGGTATTCATCCGGGGCAGGGGTCCGGCAGCCCCAGCATTTT
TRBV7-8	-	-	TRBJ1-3	CASSPSPSSGNTIYF	TGTGCCAGCAGCCCGAGCCCTAGCTCTGGAAACACCATATATTTT
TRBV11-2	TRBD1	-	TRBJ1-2	CASSSGTGGFLYGYTF	TGTGCCAGCAGTTCCGGGACAGGGGGCTTTTTATATGGCTACACCTTC
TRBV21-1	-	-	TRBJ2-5	CASSKSASGGAGETQYF	TGTGCCAGCAGCAAATCAGCTAGCGGGGGGGCGGGAGAGACCCAGTACTTC
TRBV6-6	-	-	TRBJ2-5	CASSYFTSQGGDQYF	TGTGCCAGCAGTTACTTTACGTCCCAAGGGGGGGACCAGTACTTC
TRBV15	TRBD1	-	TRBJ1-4	CATSSVDRGHEKLFF	TGTGCCACCAGCAGCGTCGACAGGGGGCACGAAAAACTGTTTTTT
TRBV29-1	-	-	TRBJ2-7	CSVGPSLLVEQYF	TGCAGCGTTGGTCCCTCCCTACTGGTCGAGCAGTACTTC
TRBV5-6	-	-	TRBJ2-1	CASSVREWYNEQFF	TGTGCCAGCAGCGTTAGAGAGTGGTACAATGAGCAGTTCTTC
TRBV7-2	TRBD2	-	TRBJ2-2	CASSLYSGGTGELFF	TGTGCCAGCAGCTTATACAGCGGGGGGACCGGGGAGCTGTTTTTT
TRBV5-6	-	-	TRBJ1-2	CASSLVGLPSSGYTF	TGTGCCAGCAGCTTGGTGGGGCTTCCATCCAGTGGCTACACCTTC
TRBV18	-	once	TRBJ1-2	CASSSTGTARGYGYTF	TGTGCCAGCTCATCCACAGGAACAGCCAGGGGCTATGGCTACACCTTC
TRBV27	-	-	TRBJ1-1	CASSLSLQGNEAFF	TGTGCCAGCAGTTTAAGTTTGCAGGGTAATGAAGCTTTCTTT
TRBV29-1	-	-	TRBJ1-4	CSVDSGVDEKLFF	TGCAGCGTTGACTCGGGGGTCGATGAAAAACTGTTTTTT
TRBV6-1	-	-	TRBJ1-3	CASSEVGGTGNTIYF	TGTGCCAGCAGTGAAGTGGGAGGGACTGGAAACACCATATATTTT
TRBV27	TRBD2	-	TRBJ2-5	CASSWTSRLETQYF	TGTGCCAGCAGTTGGACTAGCAGGTTGGAGACCCAGTACTTC